This TCR beta chain was identified during a study of T cells in narcolepsy. Study-wide context: Donors had narcolepsy type 1 or type 2, or were healthy controls. The study, taken as a whole, reports: HCRT-specific and TRIB2-specific autoreactive clonotypes appeared among same-patient CSF and blood CD4+ clonotypes. Healthy controls reportedly lacked the autoreactive clonotypes serially found in patients' blood.

Produced via immunoSEQ multiplex PCR; TCRdb's table is partial and in-frame only. The sample yields about 35,000 clones, 65% to 85% seen once. A remark on this clone: Its antigen is unknown.

Per the germline V gene, CDR1 is LGHNA and CDR2 is YSLEER. Trimming took 6 bases from V and 7 from J; bases not matched to a gene: 10. This CDR3 region has 15 residues. The sequence was obtained from a human donor in good health. The sequenced sample consisted of memory (CD45RA-) CD4+ T cells from blood. This chain joins TRBV4-3 and TRBJ2-1, with 9 positions matching TRBD1. CDR3 sequence (DNA): TGCGCCAGCAGTCCAGCGGGACAGGGATCGAATGAGCAGTTCTTC. Translating it yields CASSPAGQGSNEQFF.